Each of the 2 T cell receptor beta chains below was sequenced from the same sample in a study of blood T cell repertoires in COVID-19 (dated by TCRdb to the early 2020s). Library prep was done by the immunoSEQ multiplex PCR assay. As stored in TCRdb, this immuneACCESS dataset retains in-frame rearrangements with V and J assigned. A fraction of the clones does not appear; measured against another copy, unresolved V genes explain less than half of the discrepancy, and the remainder lacks a known reason. This sample gives about 39,000 clones in total; about 70% of them show up just once. Under 9.5% of the sample rests with the top ten. The source material was peripheral blood. The receptors come from a man between 65 and 85 years old with active or convalescent COVID-19.

V gene TRBV6-5 combines with J gene TRBJ2-7; 7 bases match TRBD1. V lost 6 bases, J lost 5 bases, and 1 base stayed unmatched. There are 11 residues in the CDR3. Germline V gene sequence: CDR1 MNHEY, CDR2 SVGAGI. The CDR3 DNA is TGTGCCAGCAGCGACAGGGACGAGCAGTACTTC. This gives the protein CASSDRDEQYF.

V usage is TRBV3-1 (or the pseudogene TRBV3-2) and J usage is TRBJ1-1; D uncertain. V lost 5 bases and J lost 1, with 5 bases in between. This CDR3 has 12 residues. CDR1 and CDR2 (germline): LGHDT, YNNKEL (reference sequence). CDR3: CASSYGNTEAFF. The CDR3 coding sequence is TGTGCCAGCAGCTACGGGAACACTGAAGCTTTCTTT.